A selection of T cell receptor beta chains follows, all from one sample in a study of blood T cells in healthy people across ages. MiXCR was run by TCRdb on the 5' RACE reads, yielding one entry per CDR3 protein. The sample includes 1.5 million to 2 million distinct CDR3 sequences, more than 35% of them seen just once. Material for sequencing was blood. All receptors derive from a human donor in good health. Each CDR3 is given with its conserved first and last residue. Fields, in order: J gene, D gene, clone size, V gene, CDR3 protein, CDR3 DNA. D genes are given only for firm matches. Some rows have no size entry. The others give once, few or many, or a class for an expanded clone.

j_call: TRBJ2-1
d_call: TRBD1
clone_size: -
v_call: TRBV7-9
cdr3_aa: CASSLGPGQLWNEQFF
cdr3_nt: TGTGCCAGCAGCTTAGGCCCGGGACAGTTATGGAATGAGCAGTTCTTC

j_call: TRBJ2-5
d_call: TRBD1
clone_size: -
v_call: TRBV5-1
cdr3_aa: CASSSTGVYQETQYF
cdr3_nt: TGCGCCAGCAGCTCGACAGGGGTGTACCAAGAGACCCAGTACTTC

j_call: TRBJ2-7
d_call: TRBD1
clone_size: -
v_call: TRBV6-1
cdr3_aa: CASNRLGQGGGEQYF
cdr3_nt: TGTGCCAGCAATCGATTGGGACAGGGAGGGGGCGAGCAGTACTTC

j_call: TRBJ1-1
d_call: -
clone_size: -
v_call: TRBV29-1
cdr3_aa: CSVEGRATEAFF
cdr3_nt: TGCAGCGTTGAAGGTAGAGCTACTGAAGCTTTCTTT

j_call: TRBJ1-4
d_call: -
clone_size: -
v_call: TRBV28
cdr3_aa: CATTQQGNGEKLFF
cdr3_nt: TGTGCCACCACCCAACAGGGTAATGGGGAAAAACTGTTTTTT

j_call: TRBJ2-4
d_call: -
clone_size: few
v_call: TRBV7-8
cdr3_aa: CASSPIPGRSEQYF
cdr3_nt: TGTGCCAGCAGCCCGATTCCAGGCCGGAGTGAGCAGTACTTC

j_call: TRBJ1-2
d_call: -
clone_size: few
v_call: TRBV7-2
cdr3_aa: CASSSPSGIYGYTF
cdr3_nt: TGTGCCAGCAGCTCCCCGTCGGGGATCTATGGCTACACCTTC

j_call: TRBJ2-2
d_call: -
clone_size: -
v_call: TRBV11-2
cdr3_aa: CASSPLGVGTGELFF
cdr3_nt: TGTGCCAGCAGCCCTTTGGGAGTTGGCACCGGGGAGCTGTTTTTT

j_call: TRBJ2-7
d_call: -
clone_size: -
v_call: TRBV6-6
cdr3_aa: CATKGAYEQYF
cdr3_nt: TGTGCCACAAAGGGGGCCTACGAGCAGTACTTC

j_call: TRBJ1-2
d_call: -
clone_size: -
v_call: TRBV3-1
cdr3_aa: CASSQDRAEDGYTF
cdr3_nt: TGTGCCAGCAGCCAAGATAGGGCGGAGGATGGCTACACCTTC

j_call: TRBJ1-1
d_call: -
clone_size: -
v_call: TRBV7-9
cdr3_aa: CASTFTETEAFF
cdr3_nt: TGTGCCAGCACCTTTACAGAGACTGAAGCTTTCTTT

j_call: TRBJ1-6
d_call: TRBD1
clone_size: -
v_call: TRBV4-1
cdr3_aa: CASSQDSGLVGQRNSPLHF
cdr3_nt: TGCGCCAGCAGCCAAGATTCAGGGCTGGTGGGACAGCGGAATTCACCCCTCCACTTT

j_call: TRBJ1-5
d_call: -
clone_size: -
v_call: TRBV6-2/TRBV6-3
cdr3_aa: CASSSRTEEDQPQHF
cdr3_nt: TGTGCCAGCAGTTCAAGGACAGAGGAGGATCAGCCCCAGCATTTT

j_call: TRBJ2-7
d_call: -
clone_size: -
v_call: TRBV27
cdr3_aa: CASRGTSPYEQYF
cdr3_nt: TGTGCCAGCCGCGGGACGTCCCCCTACGAGCAGTACTTC

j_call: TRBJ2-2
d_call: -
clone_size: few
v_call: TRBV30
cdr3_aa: CAGVFDGELFF
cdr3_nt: TGTGCCGGGGTTTTCGACGGGGAGCTGTTTTTT

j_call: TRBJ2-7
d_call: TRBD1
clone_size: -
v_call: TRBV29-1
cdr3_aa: CSVEGRGTGNYEQYF
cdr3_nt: TGCAGCGTTGAAGGGAGAGGGACAGGGAATTACGAGCAGTACTTC

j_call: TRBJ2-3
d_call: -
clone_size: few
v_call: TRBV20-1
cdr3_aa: CSASSGYTQYF
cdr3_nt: TGCAGTGCTAGCTCGGGTTATACGCAGTATTTT

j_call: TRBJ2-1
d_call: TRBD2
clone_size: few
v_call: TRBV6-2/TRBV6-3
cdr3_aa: CASSYTLAGLRDEQFF
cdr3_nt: TGTGCCAGCAGTTATACACTAGCGGGCCTACGGGATGAGCAGTTCTTC

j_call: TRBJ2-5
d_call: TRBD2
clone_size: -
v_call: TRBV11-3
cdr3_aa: CASTRGPSGGETQYF
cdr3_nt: TGTGCCAGCACCAGAGGTCCTAGCGGGGGGGAGACCCAGTACTTC

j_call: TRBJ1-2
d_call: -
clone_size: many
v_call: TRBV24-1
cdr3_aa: CATSDLYGYTF
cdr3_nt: TGTGCCACCAGTGACCTCTATGGCTACACCTTC

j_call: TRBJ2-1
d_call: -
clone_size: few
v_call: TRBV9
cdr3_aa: CTSSVDGTPYNEQFF
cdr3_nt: TGTACCAGCAGCGTAGATGGGACACCCTACAATGAGCAGTTCTTC

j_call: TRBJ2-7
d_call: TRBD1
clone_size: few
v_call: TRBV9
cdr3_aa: CASSAAPTGIAEQYF
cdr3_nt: TGTGCCAGCAGCGCCGCTCCGACAGGGATAGCCGAGCAGTACTTC

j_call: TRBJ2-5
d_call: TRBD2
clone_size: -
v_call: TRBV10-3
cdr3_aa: CAISETSGGVTQYF
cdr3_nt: TGTGCCATCAGTGAAACGAGCGGGGGGGTGACCCAGTACTTC

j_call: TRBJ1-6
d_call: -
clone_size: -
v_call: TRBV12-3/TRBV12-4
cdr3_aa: CASSLAHSPLHF
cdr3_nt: TGTGCCAGCAGTTTAGCCCATTCACCCCTCCACTTT

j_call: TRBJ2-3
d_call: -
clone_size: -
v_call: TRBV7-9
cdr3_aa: CASSPTEFLTDTQYF
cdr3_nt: TGTGCCAGCAGCCCGACAGAATTCCTCACAGATACGCAGTATTTT

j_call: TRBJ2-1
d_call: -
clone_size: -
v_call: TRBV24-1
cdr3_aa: CATSAPGYNEQFF
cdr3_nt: TGTGCCACCTCTGCACCAGGGTACAATGAGCAGTTCTTC

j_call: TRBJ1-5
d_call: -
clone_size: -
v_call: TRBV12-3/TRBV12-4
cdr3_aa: CASSPDRMYRLDQPQHF
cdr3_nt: TGTGCCAGCAGCCCCGACAGGATGTATCGATTAGATCAGCCCCAGCATTTT